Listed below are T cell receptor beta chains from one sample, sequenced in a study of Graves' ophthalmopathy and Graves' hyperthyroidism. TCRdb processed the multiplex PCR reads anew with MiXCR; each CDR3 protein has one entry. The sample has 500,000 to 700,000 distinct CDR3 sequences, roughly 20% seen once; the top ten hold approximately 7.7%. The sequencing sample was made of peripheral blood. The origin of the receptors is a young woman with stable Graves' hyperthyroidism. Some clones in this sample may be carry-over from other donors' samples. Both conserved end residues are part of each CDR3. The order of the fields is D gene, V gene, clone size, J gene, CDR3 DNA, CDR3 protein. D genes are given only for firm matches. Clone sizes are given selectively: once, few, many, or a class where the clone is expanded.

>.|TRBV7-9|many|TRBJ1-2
TGTGCCAGCAGCATACGGACAGACCTCTGGGATGGCTACACCTTC
CASSIRTDLWDGYTF
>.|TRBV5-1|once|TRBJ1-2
TGCGCCAGCAGCGGATCCAGAGAAAACTATGGCTACACCTTC
CASSGSRENYGYTF
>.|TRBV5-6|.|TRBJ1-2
TGTGCCAGCAGCCGACGGGGATACTATGGCTACACCTTC
CASSRRGYYGYTF
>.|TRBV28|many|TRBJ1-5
TGTGCCAGCAGTTTAAGTGGGGGTAGCAATCAGCCCCAGCATTTT
CASSLSGGSNQPQHF
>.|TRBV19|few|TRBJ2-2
TGTGCCAGTAGTATAGTGGGTACGAACACCGGGGAGCTGTTTTTT
CASSIVGTNTGELFF
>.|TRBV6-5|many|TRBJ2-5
TGTGCCAGCAGTTACTCGGTATACCAAGAGACCCAGTACTTC
CASSYSVYQETQYF
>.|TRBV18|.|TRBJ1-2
TGTGCCAGCTCACCGACCACACAGGGCGATGGCTACACCTTC
CASSPTTQGDGYTF
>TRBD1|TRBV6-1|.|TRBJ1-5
TGTGCCAGCATCCCCAGGGGGGAGGTGAGCAATCAGCCCCAGCATTTT
CASIPRGEVSNQPQHF
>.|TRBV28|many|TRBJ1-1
TGTGCCAGCAGTCCATGGGTCGAAGCTAGTGCTTTCTTT
CASSPWVEASAFF
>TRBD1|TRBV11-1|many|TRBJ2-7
TGTGCCAGCAGCTCGAGGACAGGGGAACCGTCCTACGAGCAGTACTTC
CASSSRTGEPSYEQYF
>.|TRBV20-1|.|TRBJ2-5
TGCAGTGCTAGAGATTCGGCCAGAAACTTACAAGAGACCCAGTACTTC
CSARDSARNLQETQYF
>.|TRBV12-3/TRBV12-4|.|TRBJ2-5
TGTGCCAGCAGTCCTACCCCCGAGGAGACCCAGTACTTC
CASSPTPEETQYF
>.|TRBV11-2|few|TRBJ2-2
TGTGCCAGCAGCTTAGATGCGCCGAGTCGCCCCACCGGGGAGCTGTTTTTT
CASSLDAPSRPTGELFF
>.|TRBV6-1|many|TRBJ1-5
TGTGCCAGCAGTGAACAGGCCTCCAATCAGCCCCAGCATTTT
CASSEQASNQPQHF
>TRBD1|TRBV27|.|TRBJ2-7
TGTGCCAGCACCCTCCGGGACAGGTCGGCCTACGAGCAGTACTTC
CASTLRDRSAYEQYF
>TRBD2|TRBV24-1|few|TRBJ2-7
TGTGCCACCAGTGAGAAGACTAGCGGGTTCTACGAGCAGTACTTC
CATSEKTSGFYEQYF
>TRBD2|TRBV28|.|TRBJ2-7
TGTGCCAGCAGTTTGATCCAGAAGCGGGAGTCCTACGAGCAGTACTTC
CASSLIQKRESYEQYF
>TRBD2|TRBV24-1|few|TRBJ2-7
TGTGCCACCCTGCCACTAGCGGGGGGGCCTTCATCCACACCGCCTCCCTTCTACGAGCAGTACTTC
CATLPLAGGPSSTPPPFYEQYF
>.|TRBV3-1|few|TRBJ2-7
TGTGCCAGCAGCCAAGACACCAGAGCAGGCGAGCAGTACTTC
CASSQDTRAGEQYF
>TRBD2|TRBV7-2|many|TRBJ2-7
TGTGCCAGCAGCTTAGCGGTAATAGCGGGGGGGCCCTACGAGCAGTACTTC
CASSLAVIAGGPYEQYF
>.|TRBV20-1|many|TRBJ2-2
TGCAGTGCTCCGGGGCTTAGGAACACCGGGGAGCTGTTTTTT
CSAPGLRNTGELFF
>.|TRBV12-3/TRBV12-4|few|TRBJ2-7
TGTGCCAGCAGCCCTTCGGGGGTAAGCTCCTACGAGCAGTACTTC
CASSPSGVSSYEQYF
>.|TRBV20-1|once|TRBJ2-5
TGCAGTGCTAGAGATGGGACCTCCCTAGGGGAGACCCAGTACTTC
CSARDGTSLGETQYF
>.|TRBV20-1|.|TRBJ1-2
TGCAGTGCGGACGGAGGGACTAACTATGGCTACACCTTC
CSADGGTNYGYTF
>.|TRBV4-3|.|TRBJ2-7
TGCGCCAGCAGCCAAGAGTACGGGAGTGTATCCTACTACGAGCAGTACTTC
CASSQEYGSVSYYEQYF
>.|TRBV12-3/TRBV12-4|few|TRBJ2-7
TGTGCCAGCAGTTCTTGGGCTCAGGGACTGAGCTACGGGCAGTACTTC
CASSSWAQGLSYGQYF
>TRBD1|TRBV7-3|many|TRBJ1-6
TGTGCCAGCAGCCAACAGGGGGGGTCACCCCTCCACTTT
CASSQQGGSPLHF
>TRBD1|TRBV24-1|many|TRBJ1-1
TGTGCCACCAGTGACCAGGACAGGGTGGTAGTGGCTTTCTTT
CATSDQDRVVVAFF
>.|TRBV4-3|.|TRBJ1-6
TGCGCCAGCAGCCAAGAATTGAGCAGGGGTGGTTCACCCCTCCACTTT
CASSQELSRGGSPLHF
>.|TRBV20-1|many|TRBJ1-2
TGCAGTGCGGGGGGGCTTTCCGATGGCTACACCTTC
CSAGGLSDGYTF
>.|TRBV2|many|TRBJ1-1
TGTGCCAGCAGCGTTGAGGGACAACACACTGAAGCTTTCTTT
CASSVEGQHTEAFF
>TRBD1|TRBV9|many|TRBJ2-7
TGTGCCAGCAGCGTAGAGGGCAGGGGGTACGAGCAGTACTTC
CASSVEGRGYEQYF
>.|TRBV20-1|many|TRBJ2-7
TGCAGTGCTAGAGACAGGGAGAGAGAGCAGTACTTC
CSARDREREQYF
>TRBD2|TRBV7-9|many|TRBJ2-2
TGCGCCAGCAGCTCCGGACTAGCGAACACCGGGGAGCTGTTTTTT
CASSSGLANTGELFF
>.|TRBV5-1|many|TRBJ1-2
TGCGCCAGCAATGGAGGGGCTAACTATGGCTACACCTTC
CASNGGANYGYTF
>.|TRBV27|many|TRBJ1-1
TGTGCCAGCAGTTCGCCCGCCGCTTTGAACACTGAAGCTTTCTTT
CASSSPAALNTEAFF
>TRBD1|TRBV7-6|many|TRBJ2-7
TGTGCCAGCAGCTTCTACAGGGGGATCTCCTACGAGCAGTACTTC
CASSFYRGISYEQYF
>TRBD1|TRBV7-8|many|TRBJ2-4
TGTGCCAGCAGCTTAGTAGGGGACAGGGGTGACATTCAGTACTTC
CASSLVGDRGDIQYF
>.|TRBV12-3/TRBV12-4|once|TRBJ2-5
TGTGCCAGCAGTTATGGGGGGGCAAAAGAGACCCAGTACTTC
CASSYGGAKETQYF
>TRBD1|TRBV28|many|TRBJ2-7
TGTGCCAGCAGTTTATTCGGGACAGGGGACTACGAGCAGTACTTC
CASSLFGTGDYEQYF
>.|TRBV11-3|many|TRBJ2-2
TGTGCCAGCAGCTTAACCGTAACCGGGGAGCTGTTTTTT
CASSLTVTGELFF
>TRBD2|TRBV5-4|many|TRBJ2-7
TGTGCCAGCAGCGCGAAGCGGGGGGACTATTACGAGCAGTACTTC
CASSAKRGDYYEQYF
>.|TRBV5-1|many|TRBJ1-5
TGCGCCAGCAGCTCCGGGGAGAACAATCAGCCCCAGCATTTT
CASSSGENNQPQHF
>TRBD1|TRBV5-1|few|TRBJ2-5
TGCGCCAGCAGCTCCTCTACGGGGACAGGGATCGGAGAGACCCAGTACTTC
CASSSSTGTGIGETQYF
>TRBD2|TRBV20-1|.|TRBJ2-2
TGCAGTGCTAGAGATACGCGGGAGGGCAACACCGGGGAGCTGTTTTTT
CSARDTREGNTGELFF
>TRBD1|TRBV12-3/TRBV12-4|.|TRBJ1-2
TGTGCCAGCAGTTTAGGCTCGAGGGGGCGCGGGACGGTTGGCTACACCTTC
CASSLGSRGRGTVGYTF
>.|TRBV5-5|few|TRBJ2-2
TGTGCCAGCAGCCCGGACGTCACCGGGGAGCTGTTTTTT
CASSPDVTGELFF
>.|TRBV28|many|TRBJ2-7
TGTGCCAGCAGTTTAACCAGATGGCAGGGCGGCTACGAGCAGTACTTC
CASSLTRWQGGYEQYF
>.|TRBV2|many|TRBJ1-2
TGTGCCAGCAGGGGCACAGGGTCCGAATATGGCTACACCTTC
CASRGTGSEYGYTF
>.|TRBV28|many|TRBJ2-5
TGTGCCAGCAGTCTGGGCTACGGACAAGAGACCCAGTACTTC
CASSLGYGQETQYF
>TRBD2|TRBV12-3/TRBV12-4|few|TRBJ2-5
TGTGCCAGCAGTAAAGTGGGACTAGCGGGGGAGACCCAGTACTTC
CASSKVGLAGETQYF
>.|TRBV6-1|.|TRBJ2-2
TGTGCCAGCAGTGAATTAAGGGGCACCGGGGAGCTGTTTTTT
CASSELRGTGELFF
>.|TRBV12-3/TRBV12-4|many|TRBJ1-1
TGTGCCAGCAGTAAGCTGAACACTGAAGCTTTCTTT
CASSKLNTEAFF
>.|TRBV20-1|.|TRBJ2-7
TGCAGTGCTCGACAGGACTACGAATACGAGCAGTACTTC
CSARQDYEYEQYF
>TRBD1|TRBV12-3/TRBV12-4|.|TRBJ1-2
TGTGCCAGCACCCTAGCCCCGGGACAGGAGTTCTATGGCTACACCTTC
CASTLAPGQEFYGYTF